This paragraph reports one T cell receptor (beta chain). This sample is drawn from a study of blood T cell repertoires in COVID-19. Study details: The samples span acute and convalescent COVID-19 from the United States, Italy and Spain.

Assay: immunoSEQ multiplex PCR; the TCRdb copy retains only in-frame clones and omits some. Of more than 250,000 clones in the sample, around four fifths were seen once. Germline V gene sequence: CDR1 SGHRS, CDR2 YFSETQ. Trimming left V 2 bases short and J 4 bases short, with 11 bases between. The CDR3 runs 14 residues. J is TRBJ2-3 and V is TRBV5-1, with D maybe TRBD1 (5 bases). The sequence came from a woman between 50 and 59 years old with acute or convalescent COVID-19. The sample comprised peripheral blood. The CDR3 region has the DNA TGCGCCAGCAGCTTTTTGGACAATGCAGATACGCAGTATTTT. Encoded protein: CASSFLDNADTQYF.